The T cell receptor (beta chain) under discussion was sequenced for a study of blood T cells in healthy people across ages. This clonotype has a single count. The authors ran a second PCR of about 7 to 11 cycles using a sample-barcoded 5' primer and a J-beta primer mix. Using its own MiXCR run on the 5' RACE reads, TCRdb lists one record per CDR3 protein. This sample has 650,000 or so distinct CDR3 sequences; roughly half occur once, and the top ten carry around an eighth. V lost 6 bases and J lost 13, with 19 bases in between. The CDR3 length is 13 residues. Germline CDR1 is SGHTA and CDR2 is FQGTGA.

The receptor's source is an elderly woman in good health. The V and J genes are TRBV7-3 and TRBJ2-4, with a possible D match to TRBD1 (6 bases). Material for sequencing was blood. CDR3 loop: CASSKGQLNEQYF. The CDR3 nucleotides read TGTGCCAGCAGTAAAGGACAGCTCAATGAGCAGTACTTC.